This passage covers 29 T cell receptor beta chains from one sample sequenced in a study of metastatic and nonmetastatic thyroid tumors. TCRdb re-called the PCR reads through MiXCR. The top ten clones hold under 4% of a sample with around 26,000 clones, less than 4% of them seen once. Ahead of thyroid surgery, no patient had received treatment of any kind. Sequencing was carried out using blood. All receptors come from a male donor with papillary thyroid cancer or a benign thyroid nodule (not recorded which). Some clones in this sample may be carry-over from other donors' samples.

As DNA, the CDR3 is TGTGCCAGCAACTCAGGACTAGCGGTAGGGACCGGGGAGCTGTTTTTT. Its translation: CASNSGLAVGTGELFF. This sequence joins TRBV7-3 and TRBJ2-2; 10 nucleotides agree with TRBD2. CDR1 is SGHTA, CDR2 FQGTGA, per germline. Losses at the gene ends were 7 bases for V and 5 bases for J; bases not matched to a gene: 10. The CDR3 length is 16 residues.

The genes are TRBV2 and TRBJ1-5; no clear D. The CDR3 loop spans 14 amino acids. The germline gives CDR1 SNHLY, CDR2 FYNNEI. The V gene lost 5 bases and the J gene lost 4 bases, with 12 bases spanning the gap. CDR3 region: CASSQGGGNQPQHF. CDR3 DNA: TGTGCCAGCAGTCAAGGCGGCGGGAATCAGCCCCAGCATTTT.

As regards this clone: A junction end diverges from the germline sequence, so it may reflect a read error. The rearrangement uses TRBV6-4 and TRBJ2-7; D gene uncertain. This CDR3 region has 14 residues. Per germline, CDR1 MRHNA and CDR2 SNTAGT. The CDR3 DNA reads TGTGCCAGCAGTCACCGGGCCTCCTACTACGAGAAGTGCTTC. It codes for CASSHRASYYEKCF.

This clone is labeled as medium-sized. The chain employs TRBV19 and TRBJ2-7, with TRBD1 identical over 9 bases. Germline values: CDR1 LNHDA, CDR2 SQIVND (reference sequence). Losses at the gene ends were 7 bases for V and 2 bases for J; bases not matched to a gene: 9. The CDR3 covers 15 residues. For the CDR3, the DNA is TGTGCCAGTAACGCACCGGGACAGGGAACCTACGAGCAGTACTTC. Translation gives CASNAPGQGTYEQYF.

Worth noting for this clone: Other DNA sequences in this specimen translate into the identical CDR3. The gene calls are TRBV6-1 and TRBJ1-2, with D hard to call. The CDR3 sequence is 13 residues long. Germline V gives CDR1 MNHNS, CDR2 SASEGT. Trimming took off 7 bases at V and 2 bases at J, with 11 bases between the two ends. In nucleotides, the CDR3 is TGTGCCAGCAACTCCGACAAGAACTATGGCTACACCTTC. Translated, it gives CASNSDKNYGYTF.

The table lists this clone with a few counts. The chain is built from TRBV6-1 and TRBJ1-5, with a weak D call TRBD1 (5 bases). Germline V lookup: CDR1 MNHNS, CDR2 SASEGT. The V gene lost 5 bases and the J gene lost 1 base, with 12 bases spanning the gap. This CDR3 comprises 15 residues. CDR3 DNA sequence: TGTGCCAGCAGTCCGGGGTGGGGGAGCAATCAGCCCCAGCATTTT. Residues: CASSPGWGSNQPQHF.

The chain joins TRBV24-1 to TRBJ1-1; 12 bases line up with TRBD1. Trimming took 7 bases from V and 2 from J; bases not matched to a gene: 1. Germline V gene data show CDR1 as KGHDR and CDR2 as SFDVKD. This CDR3 has 14 amino acids. CDR3: CATRGTGGNTEAFF. CDR3 DNA sequence: TGTGCCACCAGGGGGACAGGGGGCAACACTGAAGCTTTCTTT.

This chain joins TRBV29-1 and TRBJ2-1; 10 bases are shared with TRBD2. CDR1 is SQVTM and CDR2 is ANQGSEA in the germline V gene. After removal of 3 bases from V and 8 bases from J, the junction contained 4 bases not matched to a gene. The CDR3 contains 13 residues. CDR3 coding DNA: TGCAGCGTTGACACTAGCGGGAACGATGAGCAGTTCTTC. Translating it yields CSVDTSGNDEQFF.

The sample holds a few counts of this clone. The V and J genes are TRBV6-2 or TRBV6-3 and TRBJ2-7; TRBD2 matches 7 bases. Germline V lookup: CDR1 MNHEY, CDR2 SVGEGT. The V segment lost 9 bases and the J segment 3 bases; nucleotides outside the gene matches: 5. This CDR3 region has 12 residues. The CDR3 loop reads CASRRGDYEQYF. In nucleotides, the CDR3 is TGTGCCAGTAGACGGGGGGACTACGAGCAGTACTTC.

This clone has at least ten counts. The chain joins TRBV7-2 to TRBJ2-1; 7 bases map to TRBD1. CDR3 length: 16 residues. J was trimmed by 0 bases and V by 3 bases; bases with no gene match: 5. The germline V gene has CDR1 SGHTA and CDR2 FQGNSA. The CDR3 spells CASSFDRARSYNEQFF. CDR3 in DNA: TGTGCCAGCAGCTTCGACAGGGCCCGCTCCTACAATGAGCAGTTCTTC. Based on the CDR3 plus reference TRBV7-2 and TRBJ2-1, the full variable domain is GAGVSQSPSNKVTEKGKDVELRCDPISGHTALYWYRQSLGQGLEFLIYFQGNSAPDKSGLPSDRFSAERTGGSVSTLTIQRTQQEDSAVYLCASSFDRARSYNEQFFGPGTRLTVL.

This chain's CDR3 is CSARMVHTGELFF. In DNA form, the CDR3 reads TGCAGTGCTAGAATGGTGCACACCGGGGAGCTGTTTTTT. V is TRBV20-1 and J is TRBJ2-2, with D hard to call. The CDR3 loop spans 13 amino acids. V lost 2 bases and J 3 bases, leaving 7 bases between the germline ends. CDR1 is DFQATT, CDR2 SNEGSKA, per germline (reference sequence).

The gene calls are TRBV12-3 or TRBV12-4 and TRBJ1-1, with a tentative D call TRBD1 (5 bases). The length of the CDR3 is 14 residues. V was shortened by 2 bases and J by 4 bases, with 11 bases between the two germline ends. The CDR3 reads CASSLQGRVTEAFF. The DNA of the CDR3 is TGTGCCAGCAGTTTACAGGGTCGGGTCACTGAAGCTTTCTTT.

Ten or more counts support this clone. The chain has TRBV4-3 and TRBJ2-3; 7 nucleotides match TRBD1. Trimming took 0 bases from V and 5 from J; bases not matched to a gene: 8. Germline V gene sequence: CDR1 LGHNA, CDR2 YSLEER. This CDR3 region has 16 residues. The CDR3 region is CASSQDRQGRGDTQYF. In nucleotides, the CDR3 is TGCGCCAGCAGCCAAGACCGACAGGGTAGGGGAGATACGCAGTATTTT.

The CDR3 DNA sequence: TGTGCCAGCAGTTATCGACAGTACAATGAGCAGTTCTTC. The encoded protein is CASSYRQYNEQFF. This chain joins TRBV6-5 and TRBJ2-1; TRBD1 might be the D (5 bases). The germline V and J ends were trimmed by 3 bases and 4 bases, with 7 bases remaining between them. Germline V gene sequence: CDR1 MNHEY, CDR2 SVGAGI. There are 13 residues in the CDR3.

The CDR3 protein is CASSPGGSIGSGELFF. Written as DNA, the CDR3 is TGTGCCAGCTCACCAGGGGGAAGTATCGGCTCCGGGGAGCTGTTTTTT. The chain uses TRBV18 and TRBJ2-2; either TRBD1 or TRBD2 may fit D (5 bases each). This CDR3 comprises 16 residues. Germline V gene sequence: CDR1 KGHSH, CDR2 LQKENI. Deletions cut 2 bases from V and 6 bases from J, with 16 bases between.

This clone is medium-sized. The genes are TRBV5-8 and TRBJ2-7; D call uncertain. V lost 0 bases to trimming and J lost 6 bases, with 7 bases between them. This CDR3 is built from 12 residues. CDR1 and CDR2 from the germline V gene are SGHTS and YDEGEE. The CDR3 loop is CASSLGFSEQYF. In DNA, the CDR3 is TGTGCCAGCAGCTTGGGGTTTTCCGAGCAGTACTTC.

This clone was seen many times. This chain uses TRBV20-1 with TRBJ2-7; D is undetermined. The V end lost 0 bases, the J end lost 2 bases, and 8 bases lay between the germline ends. CDR3 length: 13 residues. In germline, CDR1 is DFQATT, CDR2 SNEGSKA (reference sequence). CDR3 bases: TGCAGTGCTAGAGATCCCAGGACCTACGAGCAGTACTTC. It codes for CSARDPRTYEQYF.

The rearrangement joins TRBV20-1 to TRBJ2-2; TRBD2 agrees at 7 bases. V was clipped by 3 bases and J by 4 bases; unmatched bases: 5. Germline-derived CDR1 and CDR2 are DFQATT and SNEGSKA (reference sequence). The CDR3 loop spans 14 amino acids. The CDR3: CSASGLVGTGELFF. Here the CDR3 DNA reads TGCAGTGCTAGTGGACTAGTTGGCACCGGGGAGCTGTTTTTT.

A few counts support this clone. This sequence joins TRBV27 and TRBJ1-6; TRBD1 matches at 9 bases. CDR1 MNHEY and CDR2 SMNVEV come from the germline V gene (reference sequence). This CDR3 comprises 15 residues. Losses at the gene ends were 4 bases for V and 7 bases for J; bases not matched to a gene: 5. CDR3 DNA: TGTGCCAGCAGTTCGGACAGGGGAAGAAATTCACCCCTCCACTTT. Protein: CASSSDRGRNSPLHF.

This clone was seen more than once but under ten times. This chain links TRBV20-1 with TRBJ2-1; 10 bases align to TRBD2. Germline loops: CDR1 DFQATT, CDR2 SNEGSKA (reference sequence). This CDR3 is 15 amino acids long. The V segment lost 2 bases and the J segment 6 bases; nucleotides outside the gene matches: 7. The CDR3 loop is CSARNLAGAPNEQFF. For the CDR3, the DNA is TGCAGTGCTAGAAATCTAGCGGGGGCGCCCAATGAGCAGTTCTTC.

This clone was detected a few times. The V and J genes are TRBV3-1 and TRBJ2-1; D is unresolved. Germline lookup yields CDR1 LGHDT and CDR2 YNNKEL (reference sequence). CDR3 length: 15 amino acids. Trimming removed 0 bases at V and 1 base at J, with 7 bases between. CDR3 protein: CASSQDLPSYNEQFF. The CDR3 DNA reads as TGTGCCAGCAGCCAAGATCTGCCATCCTACAATGAGCAGTTCTTC.

A few counts support this clone. The junction and the germline gene differ at one end; a read error may be behind it. This chain uses TRBV6-1 with TRBJ1-5, with 7 bases aligning to TRBD1. The germline gives CDR1 MNHNS, CDR2 SASEGT. The CDR3 loop spans 14 amino acids. The CDR3 reads CASRPGQINHPHHF. In DNA, the CDR3 is TGTGCCAGCAGGCCGGGACAGATAAATCATCCCCATCATTTT.

This clone has just a few counts. The chain couples TRBV7-2 to TRBJ1-5; the D is unclear. Germline-derived CDR1 and CDR2 are SGHTA and FQGNSA. V shed 2 bases and J shed 7 bases, with 9 bases lying between them. CDR3 size: 13 residues. Written as DNA, the CDR3 is TGTGCCAGCAGCTTAATAGCCGGGCAGCCCCAGCATTTT. It is translated as CASSLIAGQPQHF.

The rearrangement uses TRBV6-1 and TRBJ1-1; the D gene is possibly TRBD1 (5 bases). Germline V lookup: CDR1 MNHNS, CDR2 SASEGT. Trimming took off 5 bases at V and 7 bases at J, with 14 bases between the two ends. The CDR3 length is 13 residues. The CDR3 nucleotides read TGTGCCAGCAGTCCGACAGAGAGAAGTGAAGCTTTCTTT. Its translation is CASSPTERSEAFF.

This clone has just a few counts. Here the CDR3 DNA reads TGTGCCACCCGGCAGGGGGTGGGCACCGGGGAGCTGTTTTTT. The encoded protein is CATRQGVGTGELFF. This chain links TRBV7-3 with TRBJ2-2, with 7 positions matching TRBD1. The CDR3 totals 14 residues. Unmatched junction bases numbered 9, after V lost 10 bases and J lost 4 bases. Germline V gene lookup returns CDR1 SGHTA and CDR2 FQGTGA.

The chain uses TRBV19 and TRBJ2-3; no clear D. V lost 6 bases to trimming and J lost 4 bases, with 2 bases between them. This CDR3 comprises 10 residues. Germline CDR1 reads LNHDA; CDR2 reads SQIVND (reference sequence). CDR3 sequence (DNA): TGTGCCAGTAGGGCAGATACGCAGTATTTT. Amino acids: CASRADTQYF.

This rearrangement joins TRBV24-1 to TRBJ2-3; D gene unclear. Germline-derived CDR1 and CDR2 are KGHDR and SFDVKD. The CDR3 is made up of 11 amino acids. The V end lost 2 bases, the J end lost 14 bases, and 10 bases lay between the germline ends. The CDR3: CATSDSQLWYF. The CDR3 bases are TGTGCCACCAGTGATTCCCAGCTTTGGTATTTT.

Many counts were recorded for this clone. The J gene is TRBJ2-5, the V gene TRBV10-1; TRBD2 matches 8 bases. This CDR3 comprises 14 residues. Germline CDR1 is WNHNN and CDR2 is SYGVQD (reference sequence). Trimming took 2 bases from V and 6 from J; bases not matched to a gene: 5. DNA of the CDR3: TGCGCCAGCAGTGAGAGCGGGAGTTGGAAGACCCAGTACTTC. Translated, it gives CASSESGSWKTQYF.

This clone is judged medium-sized (0.01 to 0.1%). The rearrangement uses TRBV28 and TRBJ1-2, with TRBD1 identical over 9 bases. This CDR3 contains 14 residues. Germline V gives CDR1 MDHEN, CDR2 SYDVKM. The V gene end was trimmed by 6 bases and the J gene end by 4 bases; junction bases not matched to a gene: 6. The CDR3 nucleotides read TGTGCCAGCAGGCAACAGGGGGCGGGCTATGGCTACACCTTC. It is translated as CASRQQGAGYGYTF.